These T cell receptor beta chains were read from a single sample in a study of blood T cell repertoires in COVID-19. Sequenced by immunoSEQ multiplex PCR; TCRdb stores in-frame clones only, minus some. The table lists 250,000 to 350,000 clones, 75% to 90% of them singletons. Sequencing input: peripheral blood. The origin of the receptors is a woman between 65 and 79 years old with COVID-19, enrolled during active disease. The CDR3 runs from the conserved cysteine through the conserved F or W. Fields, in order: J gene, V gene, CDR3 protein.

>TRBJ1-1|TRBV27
CASIQDREYEAFF
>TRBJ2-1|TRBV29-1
CSVLGLAGHEQFF
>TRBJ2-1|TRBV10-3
CAISGDGDNEQFF
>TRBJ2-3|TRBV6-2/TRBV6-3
CASSQETGGLSDTQYF
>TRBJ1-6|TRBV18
CASSPDSFYNSPLHF
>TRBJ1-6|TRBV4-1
CASSQAVNSPLHF
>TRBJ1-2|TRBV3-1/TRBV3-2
CASSPPIERGGYTF
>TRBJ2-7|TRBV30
CAWSVRWTGVSGEQYF
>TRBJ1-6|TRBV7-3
CASSPGGQGSPLHF
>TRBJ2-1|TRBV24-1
CATSDPRFGGNEQFF
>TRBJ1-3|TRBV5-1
CASRDSSGNTIYF
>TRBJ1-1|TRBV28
CASSPLDSITEAFF
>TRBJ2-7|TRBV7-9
CASSSWTDNYEQYF
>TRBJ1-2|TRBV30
CAWSLGQGPYGYTF
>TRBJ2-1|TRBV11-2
CASSLDREVEQFF
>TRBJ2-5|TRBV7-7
CASSPDPQLGQQETQYF
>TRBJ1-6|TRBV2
CASTLGTGGSPLHF
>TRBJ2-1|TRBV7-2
CASSPPSGGPYNEQFF
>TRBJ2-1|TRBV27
CASSLARGFYNEQFF
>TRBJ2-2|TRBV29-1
CSVERDRGTGELFF
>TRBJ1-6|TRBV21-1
CASSKGTGTGTLHF
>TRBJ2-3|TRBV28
CASSLGRGTGGADTQYF
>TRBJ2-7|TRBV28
CASSPPGQGFEQYF
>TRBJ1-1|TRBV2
CASSSGYEAFF
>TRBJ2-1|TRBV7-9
CASSTLNTDRGPYNEQFF
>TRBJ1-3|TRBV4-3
CASSPSGTGGSGNTIYF
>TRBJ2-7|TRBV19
CASSISGTFSSYEQYF
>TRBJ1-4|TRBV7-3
CASSSTDSDLNEKLFF
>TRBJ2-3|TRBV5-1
CASSWDNTDTQYF
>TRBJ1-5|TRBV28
CASTLGGSYSNQPQHF
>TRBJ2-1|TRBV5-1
CASSKGQSSYNEQFF
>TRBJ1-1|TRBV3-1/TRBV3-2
CASSLQGGYTEAFF
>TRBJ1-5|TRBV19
CASSTRTGVTNQPQHF
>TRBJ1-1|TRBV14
CASSQDRNTEAFF
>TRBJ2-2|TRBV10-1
CASSQAGGELFF
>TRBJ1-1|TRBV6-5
CASSRTQGSTEAFF
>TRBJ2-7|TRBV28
CASSLRPGYEQYF
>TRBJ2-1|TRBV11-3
CASSLSGTGGFEQFF
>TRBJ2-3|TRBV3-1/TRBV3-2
CASSQDAGGPPWADTQYF
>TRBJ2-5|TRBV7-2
CASSSAAGGLQETQYF
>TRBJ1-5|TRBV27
CASSLNRGREGPQHF
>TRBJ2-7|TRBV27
CASSLRPGQGVYEQYF
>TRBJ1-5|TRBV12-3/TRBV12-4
CASSDRGQPQHF
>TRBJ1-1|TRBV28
CASGLRGDTEAFF
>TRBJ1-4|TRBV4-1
CASSQDSGIPTNEKLFF